The clone carrying this T cell receptor (beta chain) has more than one count but fewer than ten. The data were obtained in a study of T-cell reconstitution after alpha-beta-depleted transplantation in children. The authors prepared the TCRbeta library with unique molecular identifiers. One entry per CDR3 protein results from TCRdb running MiXCR on the PCR reads. The sample has 640,000 or so distinct CDR3 sequences, 16% seen once; the top ten hold 0.9% to 1.2%. This CDR3 has 15 residues. The V gene lost 4 bases and the J gene lost 4 bases, with 16 bases spanning the gap. Germline values: CDR1 MNHEY, CDR2 SMNVEV (reference sequence).

The TCR was taken from a human donor who donated a stem cell graft to a child with acute myeloid leukemia. Here the sequenced sample was PBMCs from the stem cell graft donor, taken from the stem cell graft. This rearrangement joins TRBV27 to TRBJ2-5; the D gene is possibly TRBD2 (6 bases). CDR3 loop: CASSSRPQGGETQYF. The CDR3 nucleotides read TGTGCCAGCAGTTCTCGACCCCAGGGAGGAGAGACCCAGTACTTC.